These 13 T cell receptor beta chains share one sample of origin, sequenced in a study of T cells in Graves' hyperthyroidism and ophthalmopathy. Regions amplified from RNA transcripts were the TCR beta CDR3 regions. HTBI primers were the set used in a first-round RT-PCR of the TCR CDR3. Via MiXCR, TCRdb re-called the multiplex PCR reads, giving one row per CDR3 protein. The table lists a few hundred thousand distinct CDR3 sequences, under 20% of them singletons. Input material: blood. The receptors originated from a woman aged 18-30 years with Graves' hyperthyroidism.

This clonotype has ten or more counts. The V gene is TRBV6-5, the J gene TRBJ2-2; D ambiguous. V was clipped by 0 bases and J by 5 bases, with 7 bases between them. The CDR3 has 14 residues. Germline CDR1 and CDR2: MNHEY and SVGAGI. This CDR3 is CASSYSWETGELFF. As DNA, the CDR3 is TGTGCCAGCAGTTACTCTTGGGAAACCGGGGAGCTGTTTTTT.

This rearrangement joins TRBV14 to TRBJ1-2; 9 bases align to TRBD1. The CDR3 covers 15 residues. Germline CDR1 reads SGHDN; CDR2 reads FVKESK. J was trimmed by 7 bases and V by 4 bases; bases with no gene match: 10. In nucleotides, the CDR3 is TGTGCCAGCAGCCCGATTTGGGACAGGGCGGGTGGCTACACCTTC. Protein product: CASSPIWDRAGGYTF.

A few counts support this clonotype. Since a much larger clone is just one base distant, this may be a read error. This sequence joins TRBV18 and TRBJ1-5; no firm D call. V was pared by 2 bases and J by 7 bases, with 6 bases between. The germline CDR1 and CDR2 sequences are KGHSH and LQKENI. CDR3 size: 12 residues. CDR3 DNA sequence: TGTGCCAGCTCACCATCGGGGCAGCCCCAGCATTTT. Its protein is CASSPSGQPQHF.

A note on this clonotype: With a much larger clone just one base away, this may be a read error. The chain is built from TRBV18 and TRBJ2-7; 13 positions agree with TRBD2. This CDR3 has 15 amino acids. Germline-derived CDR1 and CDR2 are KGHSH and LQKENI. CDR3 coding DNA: TGTGTCAGCTCACCCGGGACTAGCGGGGCCTACGAGCAGTACTTC. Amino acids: CVSSPGTSGAYEQYF.

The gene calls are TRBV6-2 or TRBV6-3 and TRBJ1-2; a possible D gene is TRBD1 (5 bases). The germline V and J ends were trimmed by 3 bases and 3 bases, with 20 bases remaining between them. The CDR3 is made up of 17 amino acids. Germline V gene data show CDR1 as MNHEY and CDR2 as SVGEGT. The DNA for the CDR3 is TGTGCCAGCAGTTATAAGGCAGGGCAGGATAAGTACTATGGCTACACCTTC. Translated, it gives CASSYKAGQDKYYGYTF.

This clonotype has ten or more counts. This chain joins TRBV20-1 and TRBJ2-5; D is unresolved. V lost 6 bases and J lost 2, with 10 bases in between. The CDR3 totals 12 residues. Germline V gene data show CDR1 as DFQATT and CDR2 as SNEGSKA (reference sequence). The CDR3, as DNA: TGCAGTGCCCCAATAAAACAAGAGACCCAGTACTTC. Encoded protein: CSAPIKQETQYF.

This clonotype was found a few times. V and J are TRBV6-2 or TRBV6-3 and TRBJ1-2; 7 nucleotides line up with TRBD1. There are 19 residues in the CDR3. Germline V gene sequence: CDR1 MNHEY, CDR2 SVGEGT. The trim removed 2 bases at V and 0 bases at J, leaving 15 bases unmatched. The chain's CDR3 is CASSYAPLPGQLANYGYTF. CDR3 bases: TGTGCCAGCAGTTACGCGCCCCTCCCGGGACAGCTAGCTAACTATGGCTACACCTTC.

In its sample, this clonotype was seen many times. CDR3 loop: CASSSTGSPNYGYTF. As DNA, the CDR3 is TGTGCCAGCAGTTCCACAGGATCCCCTAACTATGGCTACACCTTC. This sequence joins TRBV28 and TRBJ1-2; D might be TRBD1 (5 bases). The CDR3 totals 15 residues. CDR1 is MDHEN, CDR2 SYDVKM, per germline. The V end was cut by 4 bases, the J end by 0 bases, with 12 bases between.

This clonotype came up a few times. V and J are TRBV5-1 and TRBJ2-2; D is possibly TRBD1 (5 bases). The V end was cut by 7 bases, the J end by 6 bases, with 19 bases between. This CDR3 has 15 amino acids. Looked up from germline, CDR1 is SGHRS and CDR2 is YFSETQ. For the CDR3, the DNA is TGCGCCAGCTCACGGACAACCCGGGTGGCCGGGGAGCTGTTTTTT. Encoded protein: CASSRTTRVAGELFF.

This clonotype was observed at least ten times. The CDR3 nucleotides are TGCGCCAGCAGCTTGACGGGGGTGATAACCGGGGAGCTGTTTTTT. As protein: CASSLTGVITGELFF. This chain uses TRBV5-1 with TRBJ2-2; D possibly corresponds to TRBD2 (6 bases). Trimming took 1 base from V and 5 from J, leaving 12 bases between them. This CDR3 comprises 15 residues. Germline V lookup: CDR1 SGHRS, CDR2 YFSETQ.

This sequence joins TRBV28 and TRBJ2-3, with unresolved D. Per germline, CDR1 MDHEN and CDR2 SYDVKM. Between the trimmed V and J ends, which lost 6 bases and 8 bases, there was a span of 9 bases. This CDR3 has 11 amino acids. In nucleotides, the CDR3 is TGTGCCAGCAGCCCTGGGCCTACGCAGTATTTT. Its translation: CASSPGPTQYF.

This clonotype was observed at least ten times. The CDR3 sequence is CASSWGEGTEAFF. CDR3 DNA sequence: TGTGCCAGCAGCTGGGGTGAGGGCACTGAAGCTTTCTTT. The chain employs TRBV12-3 or TRBV12-4 and TRBJ1-1; D is uncertain. CDR3 length equals 13 residues. Trimming removed 6 bases from V and 4 bases from J, with 12 bases in between.

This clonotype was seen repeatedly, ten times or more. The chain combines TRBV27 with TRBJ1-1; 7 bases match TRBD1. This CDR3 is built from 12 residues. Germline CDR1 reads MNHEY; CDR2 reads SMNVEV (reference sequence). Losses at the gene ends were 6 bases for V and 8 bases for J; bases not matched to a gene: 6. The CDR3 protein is CASRQQGREAFF. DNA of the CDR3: TGTGCCAGCAGACAACAGGGGAGGGAAGCTTTCTTT.